This TCR beta chain was documented in a study of shared T cell receptors in the human thymus. The data were produced by immunoSEQ multiplex PCR, yet TCRdb's version contains in-frame clones alone and is incomplete. The data contain roughly 700,000 clones, roughly 90% of them singletons. V lost 4 bases, J lost 3 bases, and 8 bases lay in between. The germline CDR1 and CDR2 sequences are SGHRS and YFSETQ. This CDR3 has 12 amino acids. The sample also formed part of further work on human thymus T cells.

The sequence came from a boy in the first two years of life with a congenital heart defect. The genes are TRBV5-1 and TRBJ2-7, with D possibly TRBD2 on 6 matching bases. Sequenced material: thymocytes. CDR3 DNA sequence: TGCGCCAGCAGCAGGAGGGGCTACGAGCAGTACTTC. Translation gives CASSRRGYEQYF.